The T cell receptor beta chain under discussion was sequenced for a study of T cell repertoires in cytomegalovirus infection. Study summary: Recently identified HLA-C-restricted CMV epitopes and well-studied HLA-B-restricted CMV epitopes were used by the study. Public TCR beta signatures marked donors with CMV infection and the matching HLA. Whole-study results and caveats: The response measured ex vivo was dominated by TCR beta clonotypes (HLA-C-restricted and CMV-specific). There were carriers of CMV plus the relevant HLA, and cumulative public TCR beta family frequency identified them.

Trimming shortened V by 6 bases and J by 8 bases, and 16 bases separated the two germline ends. The germline V gene has CDR1 LNHDA and CDR2 SQIVND (reference sequence). The CDR3 contains 13 residues. Note on this clonotype: Its antigen is not identified.

TCRdb independently ran MiXCR on the reads; one entry per CDR3 protein. Of roughly 860,000 distinct CDR3 sequences in the sample, about 31% were seen once. This receptor was taken from a human donor in good health (CMV status not recorded). Some clones in this sample may be carry-over from other donors' samples. The sample in question was cultured CD8+ T cells from PBMCs, obtained from culture after CMV antigen stimulation. The chain couples TRBV19 to TRBJ1-2, with D tentatively TRBD1 (5 bases). The CDR3 protein is CASSRLMGRGYTF. The DNA of the CDR3 is TGTGCCAGTAGCCGTCTAATGGGGCGGGGCTACACCTTC. The full variable domain, completed using reference TRBV19 and TRBJ1-2, is DGGITQSPKYLFRKEGQNVTLSCEQNLNHDAMYWYRQDPGQGLRLIYYSQIVNDFQKGDIAEGYSVSREKKESFPLTVTSAQKNPTAFYLCASSRLMGRGYTFGSGTRLTVV.